The T cell receptor (beta chain) described here comes from a study of cytomegalovirus exposure and HLA in healthy donors. Overall study findings and caveats: In a later analysis, at a false discovery rate of 0.05, 15,000 to 20,000 TCR beta sequences were associated with HLA alleles. Cytomegalovirus status was reportedly diagnosed by the classifier with high specificity and sensitivity.

This CDR3 has 16 residues. Germline-derived CDR1 and CDR2 are MGHDK and SYGVNS. The V end was cut by 2 bases, the J end by 4 bases, with 15 bases between. Both 60 Vbeta primers and 13 Jbeta primers went into the PCR. The method was immunoSEQ multiplex PCR; TCRdb's version includes in-frame clones alone and lacks a portion of them. The sample has over 150,000 clones; about 77% are singletons. A note on this clone: Its matching antigen is unknown.

This chain joins TRBV25-1 and TRBJ1-3; D unresolved. Sequencing was performed on PBMCs. The sequence was collected from a woman aged 25 to 39 in good health and CMV-seronegative. DNA of the CDR3: TGTGCCAGCAGTGAACTCGGCAGACTAAACGGAAACACCATATATTTT. Amino acids: CASSELGRLNGNTIYF.